What follows are 21 T cell receptor beta chains derived from one specimen sequenced in a study of blood T cells in healthy people across ages. Using a J-beta primer mix together with a sample-barcoded 5' primer, a second PCR was run for about 6 to 12 cycles. TCRdb recomputed calls from the 5' RACE reads with MiXCR, one row per CDR3 protein. Of about 810,000 distinct CDR3 sequences in the sample, around 36% were seen once. Material for sequencing was blood. These receptors came from a man younger than 30 in good health.

This clonotype was recorded at least ten times. The V and J genes are TRBV7-2 and TRBJ2-3; 8 positions agree with TRBD2. With V trimmed by 1 base and J by 1 base, 4 bases remained unmatched. The CDR3 extends over 16 amino acids. Germline lookup yields CDR1 SGHTA and CDR2 FQGNSA. The DNA of the CDR3 is TGTGCCAGCAGCTTAGACCCAGCGGGGGGCACAGATACGCAGTATTTT. Amino acids: CASSLDPAGGTDTQYF.

Worth noting for this clonotype: One junction end does not reproduce the germline sequence, and a read error may be involved. This chain connects TRBV5-1 to TRBJ2-4, with D perhaps TRBD2 (6 bases). Matching the DNA end better, TRBJ2-7 makes the J call doubtful. This CDR3 is built from 13 residues. Per germline, CDR1 SGHRS and CDR2 YFSETQ. CDR3 nucleotide sequence: TGCGTCAGCAGCTTGGGACTTGACTACGAGCAGTACTTC. Its protein product is CVSSLGLDYEQYF.

The chain combines TRBV20-1 with TRBJ2-5, with D perhaps matching TRBD1 (5 bases). The V and J ends lost 3 bases and 11 bases respectively, with 10 bases between them. Per the germline V gene, CDR1 is DFQATT and CDR2 is SNEGSKA (reference sequence). The CDR3 length is 10 residues. The chain's CDR3 is CSASGAEQYF. For the CDR3, the DNA is TGCAGTGCTAGTGGGGCTGAGCAGTACTTC.

The V call is TRBV12-5, the J call TRBJ2-1; D remains unclear. The CDR3 runs to 10 residues. Per germline, CDR1 LGHNT and CDR2 FRNRAP. V lost 7 bases and J lost 5, with 3 bases in between. CDR3: CASANNEQFF. DNA for the CDR3: TGTGCTAGTGCAAACAATGAGCAGTTCTTC.

This clonotype occurred a few times. This chain joins TRBV2 and TRBJ1-2; TRBD1 might be the D (6 bases). Germline V CDR1 and CDR2: SNHLY, FYNNEI. CDR3 size: 14 residues. Between the trimmed V and J ends, which lost 6 bases and 8 bases, there was a span of 19 bases. The CDR3 reads CASSRQGRGEGYTF. Here the CDR3 DNA reads TGTGCCAGCAGCCGCCAGGGCAGGGGTGAAGGCTACACCTTC.

This clonotype was detected only a few times. V and J are TRBV5-1 and TRBJ2-5; no reliable D call. The CDR3 sequence is 12 residues long. Trimming pared 4 bases from V and 1 base from J, leaving 5 bases between. The V gene's germline CDR1 is SGHRS and CDR2 YFSETQ. CDR3 sequence: CASSVSQETQYF. The DNA of the CDR3 is TGCGCCAGCAGCGTCAGCCAAGAGACCCAGTACTTC.

The genes are TRBV9 and TRBJ2-4; 14 bases are shared with TRBD2. CDR1 is SGDLS, CDR2 YYNGEE, per germline. After removal of 0 bases from V and 0 bases from J, the junction contained 2 bases not matched to a gene. This CDR3 is 18 amino acids long. The CDR3 sequence is CASSVGTSGGIAKNIQYF. The CDR3 nucleotides read TGTGCCAGCAGCGTAGGGACTAGCGGGGGGATAGCCAAAAACATTCAGTACTTC.

This clonotype was recorded at least ten times. The CDR3 region is CASRDIGGTSSYEQYF. The CDR3 nucleotides read TGCGCCAGCAGGGATATAGGGGGCACATCGTCCTACGAGCAGTACTTC. This chain connects TRBV5-1 to TRBJ2-7, with TRBD1 matching 7 bases. Trimming took 5 bases from V and 1 from J; bases not matched to a gene: 12. This CDR3 has 16 amino acids. Germline CDR1 reads SGHRS; CDR2 reads YFSETQ.

The chain is built from TRBV7-3 and TRBJ2-3, with D uncertain. The germline V and J ends were trimmed by 1 base and 3 bases, with 11 bases remaining between them. The germline gives CDR1 SGHTA, CDR2 FQGTGA. The CDR3 loop spans 15 amino acids. The CDR3 DNA reads TGTGCCAGCAGCTTAATGGTGGGTGGGACAGATACGCAGTATTTT. This encodes CASSLMVGGTDTQYF. The full variable domain, with the rest looked up from reference TRBV7-3 and TRBJ2-3, is GAGVSQTPSNKVTEKGKYVELRCDPISGHTALYWYRQSLGQGPEFLIYFQGTGAADDSGLPNDRFFAVRPEGSVSTLKIQRTERGDSAVYLCASSLMVGGTDTQYFGPGTRLTVL.

The chain employs TRBV20-1 and TRBJ1-1; D may be TRBD1 (6 bases). Germline CDR1 DFQATT, CDR2 SNEGSKA (reference sequence). The CDR3 consists of 12 residues. Deletions cut 4 bases from V and 6 bases from J, with 12 bases between. CDR3 bases: TGCAGTGCTATAAAGGACAGTCCTGAAGCTTTCTTT. Translating it yields CSAIKDSPEAFF.

This clonotype has ten or more counts. The chain employs TRBV2 and TRBJ2-3, with D tentatively TRBD2 (6 bases). V shed 7 bases and J shed 2 bases, with 13 bases lying between them. This CDR3 is built from 14 residues. Germline V gene sequence: CDR1 SNHLY, CDR2 FYNNEI. The CDR3 coding sequence is TGTGCCAGCAAGGAGGGGATCAACACAGATACGCAGTATTTT. This gives the protein CASKEGINTDTQYF.

The rearrangement uses TRBV6-5 and TRBJ2-3, with D perhaps matching TRBD2 (7 bases). The CDR3 covers 18 residues. Trimming took off 4 bases at V and 2 bases at J, with 22 bases between the two ends. Germline V gene sequence: CDR1 MNHEY, CDR2 SVGAGI. The CDR3 coding sequence is TGTGCCAGCAGTTCCCTCGGGGGGAGGGGGGCCTCCACAGATACGCAGTATTTT. It is translated as CASSSLGGRGASTDTQYF.

CDR3 in DNA: TGTGCCAGCGGGGACAGAATCAGGAGGGAGCAGTTCTTC. This sequence encodes CASGDRIRREQFF. The V gene is TRBV25-1, the J gene TRBJ2-1; 7 bases fit TRBD1. The CDR3 runs 13 residues. J was trimmed by 10 bases and V by 8 bases; bases with no gene match: 11. Looked up from germline, CDR1 is MGHDK and CDR2 is SYGVNS.

This clonotype was counted between two and nine times. The chain has TRBV7-6 and TRBJ1-4; 10 nucleotides line up with TRBD1. CDR3 size: 15 residues. V trimming: 5 bases; J trimming: 5 bases; junction bases outside the gene matches: 5. Germline loops: CDR1 SGHVS, CDR2 FNYEAQ. The CDR3 region is CASSPVGQGNEKLFF. The CDR3 DNA reads TGTGCCAGCAGCCCCGTGGGACAGGGGAATGAAAAACTGTTTTTT. The full variable domain, in which reference TRBV7-6 and TRBJ1-4 provide the parts outside the CDR3, is GAGVSQSPRYKVTKRGQDVALRCDPISGHVSLYWYRQALGQGPEFLTYFNYEAQQDKSGLPNDRFSAERPEGSISTLTIQRTEQRDSAMYRCASSPVGQGNEKLFFGSGTQLSVL.

This clonotype was detected a few times. The rearrangement joins TRBV12-3 or TRBV12-4 to TRBJ1-1; D might be TRBD1 (5 bases). The CDR3 has 16 amino acids. V dropped 5 bases and J dropped 1 base, with 17 bases sitting between them. CDR3: CASSSPPVGGNTEAFF. CDR3 sequence (DNA): TGTGCCAGCAGTAGTCCCCCAGTGGGGGGGAACACTGAAGCTTTCTTT.

This chain connects TRBV7-6 to TRBJ2-1; TRBD2 aligns across 10 bases. The CDR3 extends over 15 amino acids. J gave up 6 bases and V 3 bases, and 5 bases lay outside the gene matches. Germline V gene lookup returns CDR1 SGHVS and CDR2 FNYEAQ. Here the CDR3 reads CASSFSGTSVNEQFF. The CDR3 DNA follows: TGTGCCAGCAGCTTCTCCGGGACTAGCGTCAATGAGCAGTTCTTC. Full variable domain (outside the CDR3, taken from reference TRBV7-6 and TRBJ2-1): GAGVSQSPRYKVTKRGQDVALRCDPISGHVSLYWYRQALGQGPEFLTYFNYEAQQDKSGLPNDRFSAERPEGSISTLTIQRTEQRDSAMYRCASSFSGTSVNEQFFGPGTRLTVL.

The table lists this clonotype with a few counts. The V call is TRBV29-1, the J call TRBJ2-1; the D is unclear. The CDR3 extends over 14 amino acids. Germline V lookup: CDR1 SQVTM, CDR2 ANQGSEA. V dropped 6 bases and J dropped 4 bases, with 16 bases sitting between them. The CDR3 reads CSVVKTEKYNEQFF. In DNA, the CDR3 is TGCAGCGTAGTCAAGACTGAAAAATACAATGAGCAGTTCTTC.

This clonotype has just a few counts. This chain links TRBV6-2 or TRBV6-3 with TRBJ1-6, with 9 bases lining up with TRBD1. The CDR3 contains 16 residues. Germline CDR1 and CDR2: MNHEY and SVGEGT. V lost 4 bases to trimming and J lost 7 bases; unmatched junction nucleotides: 8. In DNA, the CDR3 is TGTGCCAGCAGTTCTACTCCGGGACAGGGCAATTCACCCCTCCACTTT. Its translation: CASSSTPGQGNSPLHF.

This clonotype turned up a few times. V is TRBV20-1 and J is TRBJ2-1; 11 nucleotides agree with TRBD2. Germline V gene sequence: CDR1 DFQATT, CDR2 SNEGSKA (reference sequence). CDR3 size: 15 residues. After removal of 1 base from V and 4 bases from J, the junction contained 3 bases not matched to a gene. The CDR3 nucleotides read TGCAGTGCTAGAGTGGCTAGCGGGGGGTACAATGAGCAGTTCTTC. It specifies CSARVASGGYNEQFF.

This clonotype was found a few times. The chain joins TRBV20-1 to TRBJ2-1; 10 nucleotides align to TRBD1. Germline values: CDR1 DFQATT, CDR2 SNEGSKA (reference sequence). Trimming removed 5 bases from V and 6 bases from J; junction bases left unmatched: 7. The CDR3 length is 14 residues. The CDR3 loop reads CSALPGQGINEQFF. The CDR3, as DNA: TGCAGTGCTCTACCGGGACAGGGGATCAATGAGCAGTTCTTC.

This chain connects TRBV5-6 to TRBJ1-5; D unresolved. V was clipped by 3 bases and J by 4 bases, with 14 bases between them. Germline values: CDR1 SGHDT, CDR2 YYEEEE. The CDR3 consists of 15 residues. The CDR3 sequence: CASSSHVRINQPQHF. CDR3 DNA: TGTGCCAGCAGCTCCCACGTAAGAATTAATCAGCCCCAGCATTTT.